The T cell receptor (beta chain) described here comes from a study of T cell responses to AZD1222 COVID-19 vaccine (dated by TCRdb to the early 2020s). In terms of the full investigation: AZD1222 recipients whose second dose came at about 4 weeks and those whose second dose came at about 12 weeks were combined into one group, since spike-specific TCR depth and breadth did not differ between the two schedules. A total of approximately 240 trial participants underwent TCR sequencing, of whom 207 received two doses of AZD1222 and some 25 received two doses of the MenACWY control vaccine. Trial participants were enrolled into age subgroups of 18-55, 56-69 and 70-plus years, which contained 148, 28 and 57 TCR-sequenced participants, respectively.

The CDR3 regions of human TCRbeta chains were analyzed by immunosequencing. The authors' pipeline ran thus. TCRs in the repertoires were compared against a reference library of SARS-CoV-2-specific TCRs that had been generated with the MIRA antigen-specificity platform. Breadth meant the fraction of unique TCRs that were SARS-CoV-2-associated, whereas depth meant the fraction of total T cells that were SARS-CoV-2-associated. Using the MIRA data, each spike-specific TCR was mapped to the spike region that the TCR reacts to and placed in a CD4 or CD8 class. Log10-transformed breadth and depth values were compared by one-way ANOVA with Sidak's multiple comparisons tests. Imported from immuneACCESS, the table was reduced by TCRdb to in-frame sequences with V and J called. These copies leave out some clones; in studies compared against another copy, an unresolved V gene accounts for under half, and the cause of the remainder is not known. V and J calls plus clone size are reproduced from that table; the DNA served to infer D and trimming. Within this sample are about 99,000 clones, with more than 85% of them counted one time only. The ten largest clones add up to about 5% of the sample.

Broad study findings and their caveats: In the small 56-69-year group, the increase in depth fell short of significance, most likely because of low power. No day 14 peak-response samples were available, so repertoires were characterized only after the peak T cell response. Participants were mostly white British, with more females than males. The authors suggested clonal diversity may have been underestimated. Nearly half of unique spike-specific TCRs reportedly recognized epitopes outside regions mutated in the B.1.351 and B.1.1.7 variants. Only six or seven AZD1222 recipients were SARS-CoV-2 seropositive at baseline, limiting conclusions about previously exposed vaccinees. Vaccine-associated CD4 TCRs spanned the whole spike protein, with dominant responses in regions 160-218 and 743-854. After two AZD1222 doses, spike-specific TCR breadth and depth were significantly higher than at day 0 and than in MenACWY recipients.

Worth noting for this clone: The clone's antigen remains unknown. The record has no base qualities; no much larger clone is one base away.

CDR1 is given as SGHTA and CDR2 as FQGTGA, both from the germline V gene. The CDR3 goes from the cysteine to the phenylalanine over 13 residues. The retained sequence is limited to the CDR3, 39 bases, with the frame set at the first base. V is clipped by 0 bases and J by 6 bases, and the sequence between their germline boundaries is 8 bases long. According to the study, the label for this sample's time point signals: baseline before first vaccination. Vaccinee samples came from UK trials COV001 and COV002, including a single-blind randomized controlled phase 2/3 trial of AZD1222 (ChAdOx1 nCoV-19) in healthy adults. For TCRbeta chain sequencing, PBMC samples from trial participants were taken at day 0 and at day 28 after the second dose.

In this chain, TRBV7-3 is recombined with TRBJ1-1; the D gene is possibly TRBD1, with 5 bases matching. Specimen: peripheral blood, collected on day 0 of AZD1222 vaccination. The TCR sequence derives from an adult in good health. The CDR3 is CASSLTRRAEAFF. The DNA reads TGTGCCAGCAGCTTAACCCGCAGGGCTGAAGCTTTCTTT.